Described below is a single TCR beta chain sequence and its context. As yet, its antigen is unknown. This record belongs to a study of identical twins. The study, taken as a whole, reports: Some out-of-frame alpha sequences were shared by twins, and these showed excess low generation probability. Weaker excess sharing between twins was seen in beta out-of-frame sequences.

This CDR3 has 16 residues. Germline CDR1 SGDLS, CDR2 YYNGEE. J lost 2 bases, V lost 0 bases, and 6 bases had no gene match. MiXCR was run by TCRdb on the 5' RACE reads, yielding one entry per CDR3 protein. The sample includes approximately 220,000 distinct CDR3 sequences, approximately 7.8% of them seen just once. These same records also appear under a second study, on yellow fever vaccine responses in identical twins. That report notes: Twins' vaccine T cell responses were reported to seem partly convergent and partly personalized.

The rearrangement links TRBV9 to TRBJ2-7, with 9 nucleotides matching TRBD2. The specimen was CD8+ T cells sorted from blood. This receptor was identified in a woman in her late teens or twenties in good health. As DNA, the CDR3 is TGTGCCAGCAGCGTAGGAGCTAGCGGGAAGACCTACGAGCAGTACTTC. This gives the protein CASSVGASGKTYEQYF.